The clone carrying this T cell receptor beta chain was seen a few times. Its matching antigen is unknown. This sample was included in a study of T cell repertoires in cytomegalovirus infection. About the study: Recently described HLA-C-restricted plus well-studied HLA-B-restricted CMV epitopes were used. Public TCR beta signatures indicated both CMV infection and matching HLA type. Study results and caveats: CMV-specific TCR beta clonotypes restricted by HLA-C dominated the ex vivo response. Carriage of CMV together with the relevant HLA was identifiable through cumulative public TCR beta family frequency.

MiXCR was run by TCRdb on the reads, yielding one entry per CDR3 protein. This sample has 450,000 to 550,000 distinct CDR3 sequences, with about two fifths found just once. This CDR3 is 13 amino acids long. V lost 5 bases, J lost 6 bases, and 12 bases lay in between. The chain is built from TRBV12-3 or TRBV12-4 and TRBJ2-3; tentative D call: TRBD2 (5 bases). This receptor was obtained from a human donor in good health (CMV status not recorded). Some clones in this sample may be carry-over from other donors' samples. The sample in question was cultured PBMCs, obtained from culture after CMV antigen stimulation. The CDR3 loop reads CASSVDSLDTQYF. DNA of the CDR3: TGTGCCAGCAGTGTGGACTCTTTGGATACGCAGTATTTT.